This entry features one T cell receptor (beta chain) sequence. Its specificity is unknown. Baseline was the first blood sampling point, followed by cycle 4 day 1 and cycle 7 day 1. The data were taken from a study of OX40 agonist ivuxolimab in advanced cancers. Turning to the study itself: All patients had ivuxolimab intravenously every 2 weeks at 0.01 to 10 mg/kg.

The method was immunoSEQ multiplex PCR; TCRdb's version includes in-frame clones alone and lacks a portion of them. The sample shows some 140,000 clones, over 75% of them seen only once. Germline CDR1 is SGHTS and CDR2 is YDEGEE. Trimming removed 1 base from V and 1 base from J; junction bases left unmatched: 7. The CDR3 is 16 residues long. Broader study findings: More expanded clones were seen, on average, in CD8+ T cells than in CD4+. Clonal expansion from baseline to week 6 occurred in both CD4+ and CD8+ T cells.

This receptor was taken from an adult with an advanced solid tumor such as melanoma, head and neck, liver or kidney cancer. J is TRBJ1-1 and V is TRBV5-8, with TRBD1 matching 7 bases. Sequencing used CD4+ or CD8+ T cells sorted from blood, obtained in a trial of the OX40 agonist ivuxolimab. The CDR3 DNA reads TGTGCCAGCAGCTTGTCTACAGGGGAAGGGAACACTGAAGCTTTCTTT. It encodes CASSLSTGEGNTEAFF.